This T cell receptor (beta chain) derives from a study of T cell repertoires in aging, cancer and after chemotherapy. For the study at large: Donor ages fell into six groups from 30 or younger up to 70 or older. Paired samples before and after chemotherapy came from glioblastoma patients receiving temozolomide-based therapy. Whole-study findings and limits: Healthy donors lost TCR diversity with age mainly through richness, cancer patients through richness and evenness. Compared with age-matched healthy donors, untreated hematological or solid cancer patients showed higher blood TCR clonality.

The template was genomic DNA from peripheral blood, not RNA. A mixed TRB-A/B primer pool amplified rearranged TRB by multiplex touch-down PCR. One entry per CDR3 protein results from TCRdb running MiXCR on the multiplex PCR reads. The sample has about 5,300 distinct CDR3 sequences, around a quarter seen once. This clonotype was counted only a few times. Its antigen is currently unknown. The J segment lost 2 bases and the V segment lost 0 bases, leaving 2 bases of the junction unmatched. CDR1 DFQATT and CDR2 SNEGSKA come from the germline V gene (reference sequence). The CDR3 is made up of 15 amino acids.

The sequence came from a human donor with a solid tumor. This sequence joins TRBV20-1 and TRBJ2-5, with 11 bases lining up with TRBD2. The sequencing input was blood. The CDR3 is CSAREGTSGQETQYF. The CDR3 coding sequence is TGCAGTGCTAGAGAAGGGACTAGCGGACAAGAGACCCAGTACTTC.